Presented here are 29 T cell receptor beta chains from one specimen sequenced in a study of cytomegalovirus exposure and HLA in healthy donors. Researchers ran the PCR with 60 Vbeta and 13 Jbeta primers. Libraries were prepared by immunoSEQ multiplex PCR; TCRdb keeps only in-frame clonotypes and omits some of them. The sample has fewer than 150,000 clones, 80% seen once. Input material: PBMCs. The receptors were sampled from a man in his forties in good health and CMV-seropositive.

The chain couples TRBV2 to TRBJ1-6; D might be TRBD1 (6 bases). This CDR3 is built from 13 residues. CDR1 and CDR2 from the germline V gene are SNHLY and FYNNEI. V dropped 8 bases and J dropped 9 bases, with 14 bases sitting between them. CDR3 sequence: CASEGGGISPLHF. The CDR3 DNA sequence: TGTGCCAGCGAAGGGGGGGGGATTTCACCCCTCCACTTT.

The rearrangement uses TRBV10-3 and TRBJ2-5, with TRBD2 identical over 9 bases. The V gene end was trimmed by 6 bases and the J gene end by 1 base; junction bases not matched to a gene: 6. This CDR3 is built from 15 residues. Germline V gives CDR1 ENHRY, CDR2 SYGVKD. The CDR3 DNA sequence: TGTGCCATCAGCCTTAGACTAGCGGTCCAAGAGACCCAGTACTTC. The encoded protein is CAISLRLAVQETQYF.

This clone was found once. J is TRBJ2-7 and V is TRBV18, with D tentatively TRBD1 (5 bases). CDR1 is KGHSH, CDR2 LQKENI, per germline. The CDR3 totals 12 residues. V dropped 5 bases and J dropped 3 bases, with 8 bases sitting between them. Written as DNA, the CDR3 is TGTGCCAGCTCAGAACAGGTCTACGAGCAGTACTTC. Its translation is CASSEQVYEQYF.

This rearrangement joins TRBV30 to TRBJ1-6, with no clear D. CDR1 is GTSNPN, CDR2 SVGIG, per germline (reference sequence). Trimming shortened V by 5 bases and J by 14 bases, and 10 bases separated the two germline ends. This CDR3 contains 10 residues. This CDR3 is CAWGRVSLHF. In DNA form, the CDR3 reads TGTGCCTGGGGCCGGGTCTCCCTCCACTTT.

The CDR3 DNA sequence: TGCGCCAGCAGCCCAGGGGGGCGCACTGAAGCTTTCTTT. Its translation: CASSPGGRTEAFF. The chain joins TRBV5-1 to TRBJ1-1, with TRBD1 identical over 7 bases. With V trimmed by 4 bases and J by 4 bases, 4 bases remained unmatched. CDR3 size: 13 residues. CDR1 is SGHRS and CDR2 is YFSETQ in the germline V gene. The full variable domain, its missing parts supplied by reference TRBV5-1 and TRBJ1-1, is KAGVTQTPRYLIKTRGQQVTLSCSPISGHRSVSWYQQTPGQGLQFLFEYFSETQRNKGNFPGRFSGRQFSNSRSEMNVSTLELGDSALYLCASSPGGRTEAFFGQGTRLTVV.

CDR3 in DNA: TGCGCCAGCAGCTTGGCGGCGGGAGATACGCAGTATTTT. Translating gives CASSLAAGDTQYF. This rearrangement joins TRBV5-1 to TRBJ2-3; tentative D call: TRBD2 (5 bases). Trimming left V 0 bases short and J 5 bases short, with 7 bases between. This CDR3 spans 13 amino acids. Germline CDR1 is SGHRS and CDR2 is YFSETQ.

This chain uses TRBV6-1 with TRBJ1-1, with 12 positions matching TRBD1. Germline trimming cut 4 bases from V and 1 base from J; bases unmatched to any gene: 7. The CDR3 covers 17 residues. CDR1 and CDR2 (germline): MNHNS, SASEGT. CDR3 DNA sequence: TGTGCCAGCAGTGTAGGGACAGGGGGCTATTGGAACACTGAAGCTTTCTTT. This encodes CASSVGTGGYWNTEAFF.

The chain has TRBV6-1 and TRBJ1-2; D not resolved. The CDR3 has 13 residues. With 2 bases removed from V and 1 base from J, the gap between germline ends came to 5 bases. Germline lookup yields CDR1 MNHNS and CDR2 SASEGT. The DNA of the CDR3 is TGTGCCAGCAGTGAACAGATTAACTATGGCTACACCTTC. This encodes CASSEQINYGYTF.

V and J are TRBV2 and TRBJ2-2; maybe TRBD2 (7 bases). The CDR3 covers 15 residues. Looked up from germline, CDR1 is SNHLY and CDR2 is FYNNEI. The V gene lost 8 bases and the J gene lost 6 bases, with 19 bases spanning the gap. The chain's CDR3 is CASGNRGASSGELFF. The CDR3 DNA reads TGTGCCAGCGGGAATCGGGGGGCCAGTTCCGGGGAGCTGTTTTTT.

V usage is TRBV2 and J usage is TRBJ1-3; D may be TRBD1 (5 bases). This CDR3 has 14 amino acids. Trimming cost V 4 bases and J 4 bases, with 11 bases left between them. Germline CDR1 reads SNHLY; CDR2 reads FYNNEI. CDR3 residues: CASSGRGGGNTIYF. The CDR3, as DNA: TGTGCCAGCAGTGGAAGGGGAGGGGGAAACACCATATATTTT.

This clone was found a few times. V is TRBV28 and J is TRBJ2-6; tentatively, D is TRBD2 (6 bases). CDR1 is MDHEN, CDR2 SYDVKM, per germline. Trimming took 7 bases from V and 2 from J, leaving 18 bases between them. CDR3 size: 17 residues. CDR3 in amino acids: CASTEGGAGTGANVLTF. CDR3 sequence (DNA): TGTGCCAGCACCGAGGGCGGGGCGGGAACTGGGGCCAACGTCCTGACTTTC.

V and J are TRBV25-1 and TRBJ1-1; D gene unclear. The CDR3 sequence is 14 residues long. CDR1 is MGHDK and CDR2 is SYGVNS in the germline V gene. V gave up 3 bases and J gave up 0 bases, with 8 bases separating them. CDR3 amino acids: CASSDPTVNTEAFF. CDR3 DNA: TGTGCCAGCAGTGACCCCACAGTGAACACTGAAGCTTTCTTT.

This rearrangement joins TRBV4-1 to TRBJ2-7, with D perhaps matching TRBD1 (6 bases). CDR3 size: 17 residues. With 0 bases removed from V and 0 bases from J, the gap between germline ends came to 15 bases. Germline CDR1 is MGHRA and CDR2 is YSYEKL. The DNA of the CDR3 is TGCGCCAGCAGCCAAGAGTCGTCGGGACACATCTCCTACGAGCAGTACTTC. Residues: CASSQESSGHISYEQYF.

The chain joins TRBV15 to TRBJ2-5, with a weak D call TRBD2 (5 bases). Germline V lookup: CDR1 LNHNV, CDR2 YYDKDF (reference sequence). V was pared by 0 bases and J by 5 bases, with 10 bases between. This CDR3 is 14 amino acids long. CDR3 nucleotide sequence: TGTGCCACCAGCAGAGATCTTAGCGATGAGACCCAGTACTTC. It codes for CATSRDLSDETQYF.

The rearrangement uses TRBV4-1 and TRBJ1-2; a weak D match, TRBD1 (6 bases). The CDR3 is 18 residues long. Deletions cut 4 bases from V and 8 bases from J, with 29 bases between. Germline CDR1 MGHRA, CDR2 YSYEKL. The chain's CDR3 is CASSPTPGTQTPVGGYTF. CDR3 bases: TGCGCCAGCAGCCCTACCCCCGGGACACAAACTCCCGTGGGGGGCTACACCTTC.

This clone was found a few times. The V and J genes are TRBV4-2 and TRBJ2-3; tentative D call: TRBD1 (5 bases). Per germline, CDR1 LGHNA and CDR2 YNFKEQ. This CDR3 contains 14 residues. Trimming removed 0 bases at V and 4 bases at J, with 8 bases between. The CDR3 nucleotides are TGTGCCAGCAGCCAAGATCGCAGGGCAGATACGCAGTATTTT. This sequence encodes CASSQDRRADTQYF.

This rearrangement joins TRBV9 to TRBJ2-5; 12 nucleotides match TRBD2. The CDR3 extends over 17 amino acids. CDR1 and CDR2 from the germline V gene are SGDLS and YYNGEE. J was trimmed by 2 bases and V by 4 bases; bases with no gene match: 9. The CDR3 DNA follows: TGTGCCAGCAGCCCCCGGCTAGCGGGAGGGGTTCAAGAGACCCAGTACTTC. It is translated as CASSPRLAGGVQETQYF.

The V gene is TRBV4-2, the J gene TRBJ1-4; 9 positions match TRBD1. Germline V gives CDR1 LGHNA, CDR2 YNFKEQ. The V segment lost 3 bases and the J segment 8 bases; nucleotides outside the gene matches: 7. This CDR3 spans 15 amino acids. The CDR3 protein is CASSHPDRGWEKLFF. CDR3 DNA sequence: TGTGCCAGCAGCCACCCGGACAGGGGATGGGAAAAACTGTTTTTT.

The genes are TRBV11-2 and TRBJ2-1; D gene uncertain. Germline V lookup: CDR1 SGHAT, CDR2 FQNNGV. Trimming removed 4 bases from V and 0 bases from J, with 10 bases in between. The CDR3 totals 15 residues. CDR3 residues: CASSSRLVSYNEQFF. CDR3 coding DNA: TGTGCCAGCAGCTCCCGACTGGTCTCCTACAATGAGCAGTTCTTC.

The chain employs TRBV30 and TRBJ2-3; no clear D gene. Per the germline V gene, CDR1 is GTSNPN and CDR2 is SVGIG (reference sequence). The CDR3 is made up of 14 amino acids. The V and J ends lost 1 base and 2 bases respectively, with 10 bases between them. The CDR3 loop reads CAWSGYAVTDTQYF. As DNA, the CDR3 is TGTGCCTGGAGTGGCTACGCGGTCACAGATACGCAGTATTTT.

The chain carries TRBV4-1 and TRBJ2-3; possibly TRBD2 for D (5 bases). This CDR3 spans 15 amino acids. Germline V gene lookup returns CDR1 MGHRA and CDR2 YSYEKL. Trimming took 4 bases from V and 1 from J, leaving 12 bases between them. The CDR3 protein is CASSPVLAGTDTQYF. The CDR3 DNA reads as TGCGCCAGCAGCCCAGTTCTAGCTGGCACAGATACGCAGTATTTT.

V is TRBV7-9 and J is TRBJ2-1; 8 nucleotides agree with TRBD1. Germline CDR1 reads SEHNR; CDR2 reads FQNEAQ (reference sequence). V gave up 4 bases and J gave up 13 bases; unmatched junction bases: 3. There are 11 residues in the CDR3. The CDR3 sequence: CASSSRGPQFF. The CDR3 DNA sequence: TGTGCCAGCAGCTCCAGGGGGCCCCAGTTCTTC.

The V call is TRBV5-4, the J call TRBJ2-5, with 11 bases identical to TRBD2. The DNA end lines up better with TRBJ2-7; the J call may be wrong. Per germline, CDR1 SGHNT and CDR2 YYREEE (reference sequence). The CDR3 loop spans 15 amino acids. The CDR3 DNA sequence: TGTGCCAGCAGCCCGGGACTAGCGGAGAGCTACGAGCAGTACTTC. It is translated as CASSPGLAESYEQYF.

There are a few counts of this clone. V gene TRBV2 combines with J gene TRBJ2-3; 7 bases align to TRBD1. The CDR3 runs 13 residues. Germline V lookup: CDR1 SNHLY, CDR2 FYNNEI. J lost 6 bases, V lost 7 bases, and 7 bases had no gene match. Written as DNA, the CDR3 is TGTGCCAGCACCCTTAACAGGGGTGATACGCAGTATTTT. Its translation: CASTLNRGDTQYF.

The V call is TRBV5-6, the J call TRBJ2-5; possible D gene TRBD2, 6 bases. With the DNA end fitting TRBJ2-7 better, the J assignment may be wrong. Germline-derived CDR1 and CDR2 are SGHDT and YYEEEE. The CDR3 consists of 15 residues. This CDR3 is CASSFLGGVYYEQYF. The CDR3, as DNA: TGTGCCAGCAGCTTCCTGGGAGGCGTCTACTACGAGCAGTACTTC.

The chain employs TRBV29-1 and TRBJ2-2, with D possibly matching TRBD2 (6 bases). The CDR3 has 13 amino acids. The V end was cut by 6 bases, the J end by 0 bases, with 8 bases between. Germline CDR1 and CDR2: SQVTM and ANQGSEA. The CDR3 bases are TGCAGCGTAGCGGGCTCGAACACCGGGGAGCTGTTTTTT. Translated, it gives CSVAGSNTGELFF.

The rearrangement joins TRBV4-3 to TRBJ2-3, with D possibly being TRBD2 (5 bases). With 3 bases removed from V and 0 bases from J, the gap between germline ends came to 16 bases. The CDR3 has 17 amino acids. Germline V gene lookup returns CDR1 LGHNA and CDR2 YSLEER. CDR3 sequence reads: CASSHDSLGGSTDTQYF. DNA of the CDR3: TGCGCCAGCAGCCATGACTCGCTCGGAGGTAGCACAGATACGCAGTATTTT.

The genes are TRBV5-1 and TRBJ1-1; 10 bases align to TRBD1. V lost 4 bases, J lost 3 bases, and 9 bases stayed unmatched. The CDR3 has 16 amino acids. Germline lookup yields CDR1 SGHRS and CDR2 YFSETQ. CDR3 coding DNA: TGCGCCAGCAGCGCTAGACAGGGGGCAGGGGACACTGAAGCTTTCTTT. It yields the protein CASSARQGAGDTEAFF. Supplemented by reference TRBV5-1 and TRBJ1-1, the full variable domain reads KAGVTQTPRYLIKTRGQQVTLSCSPISGHRSVSWYQQTPGQGLQFLFEYFSETQRNKGNFPGRFSGRQFSNSRSEMNVSTLELGDSALYLCASSARQGAGDTEAFFGQGTRLTVV.

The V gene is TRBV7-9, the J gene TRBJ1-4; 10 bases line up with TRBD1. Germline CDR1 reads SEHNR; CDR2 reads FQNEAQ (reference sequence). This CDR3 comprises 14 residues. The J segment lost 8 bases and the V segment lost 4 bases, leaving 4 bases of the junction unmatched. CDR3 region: CASSYRDRGEKLFF. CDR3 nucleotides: TGTGCCAGCAGCTACCGGGACAGGGGAGAAAAACTGTTTTTT.